These 11 T cell receptor beta chains originate from one sample sequenced in a study of blood T cell repertoires in COVID-19. Profiling relied on immunoSEQ multiplex PCR, and the TCRdb table lists in-frame clones only, not all of them. The data show around 130,000 clones, 82% seen once. Source material: peripheral blood. These TCRs come from a human donor in a cohort sampled during active COVID-19.

This chain connects TRBV5-4 to TRBJ1-6; D is perhaps TRBD1 (5 bases). Germline V lookup: CDR1 SGHNT, CDR2 YYREEE (reference sequence). The CDR3 is 15 amino acids. V was cut by 4 bases and J by 6 bases, with 14 bases left in between. Written as DNA, the CDR3 is TGTGCCAGCAGCCCAGGGAGGCCCGGTAATTCACCCCTCCACTTT. This sequence encodes CASSPGRPGNSPLHF.

The chain is built from TRBV7-9 and TRBJ2-3; TRBD2 aligns across 13 bases. CDR3 size: 16 residues. Germline V gives CDR1 SEHNR, CDR2 FQNEAQ (reference sequence). Losses at the gene ends were 5 bases for V and 3 bases for J; bases not matched to a gene: 5. The CDR3 DNA reads TGTGCCAGCAGCGACGAACTAGCGGGGGGGACAGATACGCAGTATTTT. It encodes CASSDELAGGTDTQYF.

The chain has TRBV7-2 and TRBJ2-5, with TRBD2 matching 7 bases. Looked up from germline, CDR1 is SGHTA and CDR2 is FQGNSA. V lost 1 base to trimming and J lost 5 bases; unmatched junction nucleotides: 4. This CDR3 is built from 14 residues. CDR3 sequence reads: CASSLVGTTETQYF. Written as DNA, the CDR3 is TGTGCCAGCAGCTTAGTGGGGACTACCGAGACCCAGTACTTC. The entire variable domain, with the rest obtained from reference TRBV7-2 and TRBJ2-5, is as follows: GAGVSQSPSNKVTEKGKDVELRCDPISGHTALYWYRQSLGQGLEFLIYFQGNSAPDKSGLPSDRFSAERTGGSVSTLTIQRTQQEDSAVYLCASSLVGTTETQYFGPGTRLLVL.

This clone was picked up a small number of times. The rearrangement joins TRBV7-2 to TRBJ2-3; TRBD1 might be the D (6 bases). Trimming took 5 bases from V and 6 from J, leaving 6 bases between them. Germline V gives CDR1 SGHTA, CDR2 FQGNSA. The length of the CDR3 is 11 residues. The CDR3 bases are TGTGCCAGCAGCCAGGGGGATACGCAGTATTTT. Protein: CASSQGDTQYF.

The chain uses TRBV28 and TRBJ2-7; 7 bases are a match to TRBD1. This CDR3 has 14 amino acids. The V segment lost 4 bases and the J segment 2 bases; nucleotides outside the gene matches: 5. Germline V gene lookup returns CDR1 MDHEN and CDR2 SYDVKM. The CDR3 protein is CASSWRQGAYEQYF. As DNA, the CDR3 is TGTGCCAGCAGTTGGAGACAGGGAGCCTACGAGCAGTACTTC.

This clone came up a few times. The chain is built from TRBV6-2 or TRBV6-3 and TRBJ2-7; 7 bases map to TRBD1. This CDR3 spans 15 amino acids. The V and J ends lost 4 bases and 7 bases, in that order; junction bases with no gene match: 13. CDR1 is MNHEY, CDR2 SVGEGT, per germline. CDR3 protein: CASSLSRGPAGEQYF. In DNA, the CDR3 is TGTGCCAGCAGTTTGAGTAGGGGGCCCGCTGGGGAGCAGTACTTC.

The chain joins TRBV3-1 (or the pseudogene TRBV3-2) to TRBJ2-2; tentative D call: TRBD2 (6 bases). This CDR3 spans 15 amino acids. Trimming removed 2 bases from V and 4 bases from J, with 11 bases in between. CDR1 LGHDT and CDR2 YNNKEL come from the germline V gene (reference sequence). The CDR3, as DNA: TGTGCCAGCAGCCAACCCGGGACTCTCACCGGGGAGCTGTTTTTT. Protein: CASSQPGTLTGELFF.

The V and J genes are TRBV6-1 and TRBJ1-3; D gene uncertain. Trimming cost V 3 bases and J 1 base, with 4 bases left between them. Looked up from germline, CDR1 is MNHNS and CDR2 is SASEGT. This CDR3 is built from 13 residues. CDR3 region: CASSEESGNTIYF. The CDR3 DNA follows: TGTGCCAGCAGTGAGGAGTCTGGAAACACCATATATTTT.

The V and J genes are TRBV7-2 and TRBJ1-5; weak D call: TRBD1 (6 bases). The CDR3 contains 13 residues. The V and J ends lost 5 bases and 5 bases respectively, with 10 bases between them. Germline values: CDR1 SGHTA, CDR2 FQGNSA. The CDR3 sequence: CASSVPGDQPQHF. The CDR3, as DNA: TGTGCCAGCAGCGTCCCAGGGGATCAGCCCCAGCATTTT.

The chain carries TRBV6-5 and TRBJ1-4, with D unresolved. Per the germline V gene, CDR1 is MNHEY and CDR2 is SVGAGI. V was shortened by 7 bases and J by 5 bases, with 17 bases between the two germline ends. The CDR3 has 15 residues. This CDR3 is CASTRALMKNEKLFF. CDR3 coding DNA: TGTGCCAGCACCCGAGCTCTCATGAAAAATGAAAAACTGTTTTTT.

The chain links TRBV5-8 to TRBJ2-2, with no clear D. The CDR3 is made up of 14 amino acids. V lost 2 bases and J lost 6, with 11 bases in between. Germline loops: CDR1 SGHTS, CDR2 YDEGEE. CDR3 sequence reads: CASSFYSVPGELFF. CDR3 nucleotides: TGTGCCAGCAGCTTTTACAGTGTCCCCGGGGAGCTGTTTTTT.